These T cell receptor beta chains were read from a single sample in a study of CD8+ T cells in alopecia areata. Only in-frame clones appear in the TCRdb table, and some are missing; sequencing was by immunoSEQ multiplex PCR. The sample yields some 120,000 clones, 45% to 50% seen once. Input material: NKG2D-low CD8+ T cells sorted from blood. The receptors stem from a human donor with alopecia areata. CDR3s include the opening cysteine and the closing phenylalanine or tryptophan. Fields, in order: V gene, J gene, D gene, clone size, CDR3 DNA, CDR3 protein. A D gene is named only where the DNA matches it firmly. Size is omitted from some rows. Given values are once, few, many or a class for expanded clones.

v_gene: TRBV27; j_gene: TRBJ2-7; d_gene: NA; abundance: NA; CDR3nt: TGTGCCAGCAGTGCGGACGGATTCTCCTACGAGCAGTACTTC; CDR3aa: CASSADGFSYEQYF
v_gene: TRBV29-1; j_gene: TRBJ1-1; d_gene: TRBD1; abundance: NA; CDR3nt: TGCAGCGTCCTAGATCCAGGGGGCGAGGGCACTGAAGCTTTCTTT; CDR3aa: CSVLDPGGEGTEAFF
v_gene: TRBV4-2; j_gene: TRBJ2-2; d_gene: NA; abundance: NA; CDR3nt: TGTGCCAGCAGCCAAGGCACCGGGGGGGAGCTGTTTTTT; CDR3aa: CASSQGTGGELFF
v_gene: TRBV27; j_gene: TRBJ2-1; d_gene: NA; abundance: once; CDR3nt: TGTGCCAGCAATACAGGAAACGAGCAGTTCTTC; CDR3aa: CASNTGNEQFF
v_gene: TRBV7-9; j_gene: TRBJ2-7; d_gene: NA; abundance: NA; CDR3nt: TGTGCCAGCAGCCAGGACAACCCCTACGAGCAGTACTTC; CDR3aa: CASSQDNPYEQYF
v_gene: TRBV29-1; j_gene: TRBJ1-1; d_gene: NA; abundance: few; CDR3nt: TGCAGCGTTCTACAGGGTGAAGCTTTCTTT; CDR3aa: CSVLQGEAFF
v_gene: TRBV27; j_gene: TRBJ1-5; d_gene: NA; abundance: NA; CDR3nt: TGTGCCAGCAGTTCCACGCGTAACAATCAGCCCCAGCATTTT; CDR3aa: CASSSTRNNQPQHF
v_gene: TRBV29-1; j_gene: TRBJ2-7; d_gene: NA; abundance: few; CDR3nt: TGCAGCGTTTTTATGCGGAACAGCTACGAGCAGTACTTC; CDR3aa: CSVFMRNSYEQYF
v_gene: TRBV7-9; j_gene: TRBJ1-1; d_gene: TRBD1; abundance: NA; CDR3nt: TGTGCCAGCAGCTTGACAGGGGCTTACGGCACTGAAGCTTTCTTT; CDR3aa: CASSLTGAYGTEAFF
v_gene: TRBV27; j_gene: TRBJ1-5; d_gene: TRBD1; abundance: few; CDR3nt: TGTGCCAGCAGTGGCGGACAGGTACGGCAGCCCCAGCATTTT; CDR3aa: CASSGGQVRQPQHF
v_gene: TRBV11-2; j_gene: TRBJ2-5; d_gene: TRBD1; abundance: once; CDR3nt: TGTGCCAGCAACCCGACAGGGGGCGCAGAGACCCAGTACTTC; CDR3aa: CASNPTGGAETQYF
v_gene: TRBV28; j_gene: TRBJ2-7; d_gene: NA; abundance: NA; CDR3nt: TGTGCCAGCAGTTTGGGGGATTTGAGCTCCTACGAGCAGTACTTC; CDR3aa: CASSLGDLSSYEQYF
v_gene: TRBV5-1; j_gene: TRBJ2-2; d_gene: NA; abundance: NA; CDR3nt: TGCGCCAGCAGGGACAGCTACACCGGGGAGCTGTTTTTT; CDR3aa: CASRDSYTGELFF
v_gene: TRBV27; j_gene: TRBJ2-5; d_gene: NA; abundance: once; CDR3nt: TGTGCCAGCAGTTTCAGGGGCAGTCCAGAGACCCAGTACTTC; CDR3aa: CASSFRGSPETQYF
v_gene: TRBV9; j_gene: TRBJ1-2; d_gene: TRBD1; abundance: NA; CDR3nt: TGTGCCAGCAGCCCCCGAGGGACAGGATATGGCTACACCTTC; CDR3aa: CASSPRGTGYGYTF
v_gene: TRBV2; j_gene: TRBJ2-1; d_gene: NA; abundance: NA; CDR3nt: TGTGCCAGCAGCCCCGGGACTGGGCAGTTCTTC; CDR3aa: CASSPGTGQFF
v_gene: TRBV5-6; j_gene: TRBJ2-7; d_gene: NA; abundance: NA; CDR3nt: TGTGCCAGTCAGAGAGGCTACGAGCAGTACTTC; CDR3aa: CASQRGYEQYF
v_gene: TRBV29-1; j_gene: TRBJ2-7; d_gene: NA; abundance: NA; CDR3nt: TGCAGCGCGGAATGGGCGGGATCCTACGAGCAGTACTTC; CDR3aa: CSAEWAGSYEQYF
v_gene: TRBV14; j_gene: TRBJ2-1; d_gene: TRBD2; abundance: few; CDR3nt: TGTGCCAGCAGCTCTCGGGAGGTCTCCTACAATGAGCAGTTCTTC; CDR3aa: CASSSREVSYNEQFF
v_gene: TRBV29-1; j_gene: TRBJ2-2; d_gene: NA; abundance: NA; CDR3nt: TGCAGCGTTGAAGATGATCAGGGGCAGCTGTTTTTT; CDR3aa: CSVEDDQGQLFF
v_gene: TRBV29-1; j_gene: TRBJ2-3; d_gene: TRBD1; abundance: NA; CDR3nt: TGCAGCACGACAGGGGGCGGAAGGTTTGATACGCAGTATTTT; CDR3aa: CSTTGGGRFDTQYF
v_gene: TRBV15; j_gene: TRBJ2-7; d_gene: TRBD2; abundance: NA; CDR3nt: TGTGCCACCAGGTCAAGCGGGAGTGGCGAGCAGTACTTC; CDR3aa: CATRSSGSGEQYF
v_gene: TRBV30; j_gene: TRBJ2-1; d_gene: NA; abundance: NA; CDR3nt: TGTGCCTGGAGTCTAGGGGGGGCCTACAATGAGCAGTTCTTC; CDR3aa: CAWSLGGAYNEQFF
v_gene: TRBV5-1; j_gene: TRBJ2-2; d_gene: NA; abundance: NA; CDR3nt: TGCGCCAGCAGTACCGCTGGCGGGGAGCTGTTTTTT; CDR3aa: CASSTAGGELFF
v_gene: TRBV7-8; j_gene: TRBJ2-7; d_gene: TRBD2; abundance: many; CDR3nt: TGTGCCAGCAGCTTTTCTAGCGGGAACGAGCAGTACTTC; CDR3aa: CASSFSSGNEQYF
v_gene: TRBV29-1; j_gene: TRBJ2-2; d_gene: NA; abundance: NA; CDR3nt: TGCAGCGTTCAGGGGTATCGGGACACCGGGGAGCTGTTTTTT; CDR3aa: CSVQGYRDTGELFF
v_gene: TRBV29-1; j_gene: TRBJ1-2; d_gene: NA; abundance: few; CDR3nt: TGCAGCGTTCCAAACATCAGAAATTCCTATGGCTACACCTTC; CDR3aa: CSVPNIRNSYGYTF
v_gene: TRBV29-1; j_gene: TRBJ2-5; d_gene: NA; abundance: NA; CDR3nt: TGCAGCGTTGCCGGGGAAGAGACCCAGTACTTC; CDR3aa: CSVAGEETQYF
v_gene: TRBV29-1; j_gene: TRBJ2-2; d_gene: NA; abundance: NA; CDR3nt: TGCAGCGGGGGGTCGGGGGAGCTGTTTTTT; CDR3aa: CSGGSGELFF
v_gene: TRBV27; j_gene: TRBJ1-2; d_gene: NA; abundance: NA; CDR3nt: TGTGCCAGCAGTTTGAGAGATGGCGGCGGCTACACCTTC; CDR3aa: CASSLRDGGGYTF
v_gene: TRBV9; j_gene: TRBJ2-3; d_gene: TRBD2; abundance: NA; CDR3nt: TGTGCCAGCAGCGGCAGTCTAGCGGGCGCTACAGATACGCAGTATTTT; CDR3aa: CASSGSLAGATDTQYF
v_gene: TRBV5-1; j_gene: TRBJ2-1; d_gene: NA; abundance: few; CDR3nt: TGCGCCAGCAGCTCCCTTGAAGCCGTCAGTCTGCATGAGCAGTTCTTC; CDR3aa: CASSSLEAVSLHEQFF
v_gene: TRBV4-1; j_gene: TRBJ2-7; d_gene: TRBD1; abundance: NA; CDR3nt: TGCGCCAGCAGGCTACGCGGGACAGGGGCCTACGAGCAGTACTTC; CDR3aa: CASRLRGTGAYEQYF
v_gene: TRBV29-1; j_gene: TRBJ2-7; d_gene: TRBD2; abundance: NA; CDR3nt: TGCAGCGTCGAGATCAGCGGGAGCTCCTACGAGCAGTACTTC; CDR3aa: CSVEISGSSYEQYF
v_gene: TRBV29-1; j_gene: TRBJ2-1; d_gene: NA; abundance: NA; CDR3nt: TGCAGCGTTTGGATGGTCTCCTACAATGAGCAGTTCTTC; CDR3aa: CSVWMVSYNEQFF
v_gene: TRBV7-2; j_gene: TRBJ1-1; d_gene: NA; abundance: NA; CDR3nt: TGTGCCAGCAGTACCGCGGCCACTGAAGCTTTCTTT; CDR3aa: CASSTAATEAFF
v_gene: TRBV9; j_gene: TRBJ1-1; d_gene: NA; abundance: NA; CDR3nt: TGTGCCAGCAGCCCTCCGACAGCGAACACTGAAGCTTTCTTT; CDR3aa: CASSPPTANTEAFF
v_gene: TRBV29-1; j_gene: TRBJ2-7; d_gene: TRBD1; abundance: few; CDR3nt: TGCAGCGCCATCACGACAGGGGGCGAATACGAGCAGTACTTC; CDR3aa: CSAITTGGEYEQYF
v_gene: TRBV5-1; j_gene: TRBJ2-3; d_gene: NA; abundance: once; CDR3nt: TGCGCCAGCAGCTTGTTTTCTAGCGCCACAGATACGCAGTATTTT; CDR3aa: CASSLFSSATDTQYF
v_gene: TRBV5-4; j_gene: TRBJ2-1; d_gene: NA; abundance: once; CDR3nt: TGTGCCAGCAGCGCGGGGACATTGGAGCAGTTCTTC; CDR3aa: CASSAGTLEQFF
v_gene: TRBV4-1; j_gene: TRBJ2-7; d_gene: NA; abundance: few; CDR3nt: TGCGCCAGCAGCCAAGAGAGGTCGGCTAGCGACTACGAGCAGTACTTC; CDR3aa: CASSQERSASDYEQYF
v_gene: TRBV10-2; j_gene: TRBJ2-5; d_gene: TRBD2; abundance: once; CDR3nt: TGCGCCTGCGCTAGCGGGGGGTACCAAGAGACCCAGTACTTC; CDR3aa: CACASGGYQETQYF
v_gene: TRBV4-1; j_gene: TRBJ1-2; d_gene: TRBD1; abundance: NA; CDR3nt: TGCGCCAGCAGCCAAGTTGCACAGGGGTATGGCTACACCTTC; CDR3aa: CASSQVAQGYGYTF
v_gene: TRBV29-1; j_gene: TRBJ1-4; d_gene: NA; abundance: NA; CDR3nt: TGCAGCGTGGTGACAGGCTATAATGAAAAACTGTTTTTT; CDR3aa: CSVVTGYNEKLFF
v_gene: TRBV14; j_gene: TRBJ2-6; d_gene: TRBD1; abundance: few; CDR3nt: TGTGCCAGCAGCAAAGACAGGGCTGGGGCCAACGTCCTGACTTTC; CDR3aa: CASSKDRAGANVLTF
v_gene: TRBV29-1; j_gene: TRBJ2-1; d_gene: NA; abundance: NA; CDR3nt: TGCAGCGTGGACTACAATGAGCAGTTCTTC; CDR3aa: CSVDYNEQFF
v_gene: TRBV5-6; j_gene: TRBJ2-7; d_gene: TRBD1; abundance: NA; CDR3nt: TGTGCCAGCAGCTTGGTCAGGACAGGGGTCTCCGAGCAGTACTTC; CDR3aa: CASSLVRTGVSEQYF
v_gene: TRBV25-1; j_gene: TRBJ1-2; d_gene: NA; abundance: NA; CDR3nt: TGTGCCAGCAGTGATGGATATAACTATGGCTACACCTTC; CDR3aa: CASSDGYNYGYTF
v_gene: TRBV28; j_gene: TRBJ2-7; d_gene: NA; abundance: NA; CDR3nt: TGTGCCAGCAGTTCCCTCCCGCGGACCTACGAGCAGTACTTC; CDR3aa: CASSSLPRTYEQYF
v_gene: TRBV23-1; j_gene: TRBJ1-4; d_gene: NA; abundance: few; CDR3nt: TGCGCCAGCAGTCAAAACCTCGCTACCGGGCCTATAATGGCGGAACTGTTTTTT; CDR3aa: CASSQNLATGPIMAELFF
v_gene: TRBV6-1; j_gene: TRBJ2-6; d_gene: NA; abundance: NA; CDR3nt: TGTGCCAGCAGTGAAGCACGGGGAGGGGCCAACGTCCTGACTTTC; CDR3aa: CASSEARGGANVLTF
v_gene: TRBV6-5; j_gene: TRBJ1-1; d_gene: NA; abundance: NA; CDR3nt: TGTGCCAGCAGTGTGGGAACTGAAGCTTTCTTT; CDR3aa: CASSVGTEAFF
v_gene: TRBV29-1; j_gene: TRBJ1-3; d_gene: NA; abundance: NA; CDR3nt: TGCAGCGTCGGGACGGATGGAAACACCATATATTTT; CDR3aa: CSVGTDGNTIYF
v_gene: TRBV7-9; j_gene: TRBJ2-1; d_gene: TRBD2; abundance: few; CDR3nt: TGTGCCAGCAGCTCCCAACGGACTAGATCTGAGCAGTTCTTC; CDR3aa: CASSSQRTRSEQFF
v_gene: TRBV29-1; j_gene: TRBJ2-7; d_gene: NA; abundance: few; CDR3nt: TGCAGCGTTGATCCGGAGGTTGGGTCCTACGAGCAGTACTTC; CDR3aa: CSVDPEVGSYEQYF
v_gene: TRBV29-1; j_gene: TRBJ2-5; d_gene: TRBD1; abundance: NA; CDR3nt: TGCAGCGGCCGGGACAGGGAAGAGACCCAGTACTTC; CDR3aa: CSGRDREETQYF